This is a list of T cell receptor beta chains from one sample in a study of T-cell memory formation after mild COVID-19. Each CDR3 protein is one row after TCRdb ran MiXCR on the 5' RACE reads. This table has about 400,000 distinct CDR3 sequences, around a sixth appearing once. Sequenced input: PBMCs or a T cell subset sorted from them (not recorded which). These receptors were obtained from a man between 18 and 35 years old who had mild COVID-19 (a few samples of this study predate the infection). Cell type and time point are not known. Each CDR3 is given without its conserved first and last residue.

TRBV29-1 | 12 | SVVSWSSYNEQF
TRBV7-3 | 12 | ASSRPGGINEQF
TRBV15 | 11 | ATGQRRGTEAF
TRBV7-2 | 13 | ASSLVVGAYNEQF
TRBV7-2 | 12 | ASSLVRTNSPLH
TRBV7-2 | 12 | ASSSTGEWNTQY
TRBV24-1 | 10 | ATREGADGYT
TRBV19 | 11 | ASSFPNDSPLH
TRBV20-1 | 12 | SARDSPFNSPLH
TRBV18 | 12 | ASSPVLADKTQY
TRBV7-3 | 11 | ASSSRGEETQY
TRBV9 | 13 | ASSVGGLHNSPLH
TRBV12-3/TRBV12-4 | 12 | ASSPAAGGNEQF
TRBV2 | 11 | ASIRDSNQPQH
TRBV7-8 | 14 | ASSFRDPPLTDTQY
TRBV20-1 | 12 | SAETAYSNQPQH
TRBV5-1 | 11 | ASSRGVVYEQY
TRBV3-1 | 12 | ASSQSETQETQY
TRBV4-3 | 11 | ASSLFGGDEQY
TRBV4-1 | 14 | ASSQGNGGAYDTQY
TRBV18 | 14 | ASSPSAAGGNTEAF
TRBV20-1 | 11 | SARSGGGQPQH
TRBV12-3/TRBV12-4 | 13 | ASSLNLGPSQPQH
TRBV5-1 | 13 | ASSPKILIADTQY
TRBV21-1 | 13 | ASIQNPATNEKLF
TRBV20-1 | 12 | SARVPGVTYEQY
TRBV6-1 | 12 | ASSGRRINEKLF
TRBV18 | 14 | ASSPQYSSNTGELF
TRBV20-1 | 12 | SARKGPGTDTQY
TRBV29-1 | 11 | SVTGRLNYGYT
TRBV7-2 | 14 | ASTKLLALNTDTQY
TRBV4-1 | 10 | ASSQGPRRAF
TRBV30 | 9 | AWSGGSQRI
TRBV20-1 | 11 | SASGSRYYEQY
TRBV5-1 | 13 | ASSLDPGTAYEQY
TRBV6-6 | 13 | ASRQGKEYTGELF
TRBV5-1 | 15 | ASSLASGSRGTGELF
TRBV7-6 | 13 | ASSLGGGQDTEAF
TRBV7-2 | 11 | ASSAWDKYEQF
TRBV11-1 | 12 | ASSQAGVQETQY
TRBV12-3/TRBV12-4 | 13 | ASSFTGFSTDTQY
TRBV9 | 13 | ASSVLGTSYNEQF
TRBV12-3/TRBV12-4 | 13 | ASSFAVLSYNEQF
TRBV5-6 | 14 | ASSLATSGVGDEQF
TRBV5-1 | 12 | ASSTWGDQETQY
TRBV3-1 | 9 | ASSRDREAF
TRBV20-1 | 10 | SALQGSQPQH
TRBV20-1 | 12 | SATPGRIKETQY
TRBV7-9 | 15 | ASSPTRTGVSADTQY
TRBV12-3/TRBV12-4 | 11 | ASKTTGTYEQY
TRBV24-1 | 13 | ATSAGTGTVDGYT
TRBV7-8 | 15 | ASSSRYSGRGTDTQY
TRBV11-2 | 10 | ASYSSSKEAF
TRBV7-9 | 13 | ASSLGDRREYGYT
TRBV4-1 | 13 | ASSQVDTSNQPQH
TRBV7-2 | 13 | ASSDPGLAMNTQY
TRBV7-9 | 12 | ASSFTSPGETQY
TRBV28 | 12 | ASSLRQGWTEAF